Listed below are T cell receptor beta chains from one sample, sequenced in a study of CD8 T cells in Susac syndrome. TCRdb processed the immunoSEQ multiplex PCR reads anew with MiXCR; each CDR3 protein has one entry. The sample holds 160,000 or so distinct CDR3 sequences, 85% to 95% seen once. Sequenced material: CD4+ T cells from PBMCs. The receptors come from a human donor with Susac syndrome. CDR3s include the opening cysteine and the closing phenylalanine or tryptophan. The order of the fields is J gene, D gene, clone size, V gene, CDR3 DNA, CDR3 protein. D genes are given only for firm matches. Expanded clones get a size class; other rows say once, few or many, or leave the size out.

>TRBJ1-1|-|-|TRBV20-1
TGCAGTGCTACAATACCAGAGGGGGGCACTGAAGCTTTCTTT
CSATIPEGGTEAFF
>TRBJ1-2|-|-|TRBV29-1
TGCAGCGTTAATAGAGACAGCACTAACTATGGCTACACCTTC
CSVNRDSTNYGYTF
>TRBJ1-2|-|-|TRBV20-1
TGCAGTGCCTTCCTATGGGGAAATCTTAGTGGCTACACCTTC
CSAFLWGNLSGYTF
>TRBJ2-3|TRBD2|-|TRBV6-2/TRBV6-3
TGTGCCAGCCTAGCGGCGGATACGCAGTATTTT
CASLAADTQYF
>TRBJ2-5|-|once|TRBV20-1
TGCAGTGCGACATGGACTTTCCAAGAGACCCAGTACTTC
CSATWTFQETQYF
>TRBJ2-7|TRBD1|-|TRBV27
TGTGCCAGCAGGGGACAGGGGCCAGACGAGCAGTACTTC
CASRGQGPDEQYF
>TRBJ1-1|-|few|TRBV20-1
TGCAGTGCTAGAGGCGGGAACACTGAAGCTTTCTTT
CSARGGNTEAFF
>TRBJ1-2|TRBD1|-|TRBV6-1
TGTGCCAGCAGTGCCCAGGGGGCAAACTATGGCTACACCTTC
CASSAQGANYGYTF
>TRBJ1-5|-|-|TRBV30
TGTGCCTGGACGAGTAAAGGAGGACAGCCCCAGCATTTT
CAWTSKGGQPQHF
>TRBJ1-4|TRBD1|-|TRBV5-1
TGCGCCAGCAGCCGGACAGGGAGAGAGGAAAAACTGTTTTTT
CASSRTGREEKLFF
>TRBJ2-2|-|once|TRBV20-1
TGCAGTGCTCCCAGAGGAGAAAACACCGGGGAGCTGTTTTTT
CSAPRGENTGELFF
>TRBJ1-1|-|-|TRBV29-1
TGCAGCGTTGAAGGACTCGGACGGTCGAACACTGAAGCTTTCTTT
CSVEGLGRSNTEAFF
>TRBJ2-1|-|-|TRBV3-1
TGTGCCAGCAGCCAAGAAGGAGTGACGCTGCAGCAGTTCTTC
CASSQEGVTLQQFF
>TRBJ2-1|-|-|TRBV18
TGTGCCAGCTCACCAGGAGGGTACGACAATGAGCAGTTCTTC
CASSPGGYDNEQFF
>TRBJ2-4|TRBD2|-|TRBV5-4
TGTGCCAGCAGCCCTAGCGGGGGGTCCGGCATTCAGTACTTC
CASSPSGGSGIQYF
>TRBJ1-1|-|-|TRBV7-9
TGTGCCAGCAGCTCCTTCGGAAGCCCGCGCTCGGAGGCTTTCTTT
CASSSFGSPRSEAFF
>TRBJ1-5|TRBD1|-|TRBV6-5
TGTGCCAGCAGTTCCGGACAGGGAGACAATCAGCCCCAGCATTTT
CASSSGQGDNQPQHF
>TRBJ2-7|TRBD2|-|TRBV29-1
TGCAGCGTCGCTAACCGACTAGCGTACGAGCAGTACTTC
CSVANRLAYEQYF
>TRBJ2-2|TRBD1|-|TRBV2
TGTGCCAGCACTGGACAGGGGGCGGTCACCGGGGAGCTGTTTTTT
CASTGQGAVTGELFF
>TRBJ2-5|-|-|TRBV5-1
TGCGCCAGCAGCTTGCAGGGAACAGAGACCCAGTACTTC
CASSLQGTETQYF
>TRBJ1-1|-|-|TRBV20-1
TGCAGTGCTAGACGACAGGCGAACACTGAAGCTTTCTTT
CSARRQANTEAFF
>TRBJ2-4|TRBD2|-|TRBV19
TGTGCCAGCCCGGGGGGGGCCAAAAACATTCAGTACTTC
CASPGGAKNIQYF
>TRBJ1-1|-|-|TRBV6-2/TRBV6-3
TGTGCCAGCAGTTACTCGATGGCAGGTGAAGCTTTCTTT
CASSYSMAGEAFF
>TRBJ1-2|-|-|TRBV28
TGTGCCAGCAGCCAGGAAGGGCTCGGGGCTTCGGGCTACACCTTC
CASSQEGLGASGYTF
>TRBJ2-1|TRBD2|-|TRBV20-1
TGCAGTGCTAGAGTACGCGGGGGGAGCTCCTACAATGAGCAGTTCTTC
CSARVRGGSSYNEQFF
>TRBJ1-2|-|-|TRBV5-4
TGTGCCAGCAGCGTCCAAGGGCTGAACTATGGCTACACCTTC
CASSVQGLNYGYTF
>TRBJ1-3|-|-|TRBV20-1
TGCAGTGCTAGAGAAGTAGGAAGAAACACCATATATTTT
CSAREVGRNTIYF
>TRBJ2-2|-|-|TRBV5-4
TGTGCCAGCAGCTTGGGGCGGATCGCGAACACCGGGGAGCTGTTTTTT
CASSLGRIANTGELFF
>TRBJ2-7|TRBD2|-|TRBV28
TGTGCCAGCAGTGCCGAACGGGCGGGACTAGCGGACGTCGAGCAGTACTTC
CASSAERAGLADVEQYF
>TRBJ1-6|-|-|TRBV7-3
TGTGCCAGCAGCTGGAATGCGCTGGATTCACCCCTCCACTTT
CASSWNALDSPLHF
>TRBJ2-1|-|-|TRBV10-3
TGTGCCATTAGGAGGGGACCCAATGAGCAGTTCTTC
CAIRRGPNEQFF
>TRBJ2-5|-|-|TRBV20-1
TGCAGTGCTCGCCTACCGGGACGCCAAGAGACCCAGTACTTC
CSARLPGRQETQYF
>TRBJ2-5|-|-|TRBV20-1
TGCAGTGCTAGAGATGGACGGACCCAAGAGACCCAGTACTTC
CSARDGRTQETQYF
>TRBJ2-6|-|-|TRBV14
TGTGCCAGCAGCCTGGACGGGTTCGGGGCCAACGTCCTGACTTTC
CASSLDGFGANVLTF
>TRBJ2-5|TRBD1|-|TRBV10-3
TGTGCCATCAGGGATTCAGGGGGAGAGACCCAGTACTTC
CAIRDSGGETQYF
>TRBJ2-7|-|-|TRBV4-2
TGTGCCAGCAGCCGGCGGGGTCTTAACGAGCAGTACTTC
CASSRRGLNEQYF
>TRBJ2-5|-|-|TRBV18
TGTGCCAGCTCACCACCGGGCTCCCGATTGAACCAAGAGACCCAGTACTTC
CASSPPGSRLNQETQYF
>TRBJ1-2|-|once|TRBV7-6
TGTGCCAGCAGCCCAGTCTCGGCAGGGGTCTATGGCTACACCTTC
CASSPVSAGVYGYTF
>TRBJ2-2|-|-|TRBV10-1
TGCGCCAGCAGTGACAGGGTCGGCGGGGAGCTGTTTTTT
CASSDRVGGELFF
>TRBJ2-7|-|-|TRBV29-1
TGCAGCGTTGAGACAAAGTACGAGCAGTACTTC
CSVETKYEQYF
>TRBJ2-5|-|-|TRBV29-1
TGCAGCGTTGGTCCGGTCCAAGAGACCCAGTACTTC
CSVGPVQETQYF
>TRBJ1-1|-|-|TRBV12-3/TRBV12-4
TGTGCCAGCACAACTCGGGGGTACACTGAAGCTTTCTTT
CASTTRGYTEAFF
>TRBJ2-7|-|-|TRBV4-3
TGCGCCAGCAGCCAAGATTATTACAGCTCCTACGAGCAGTACTTC
CASSQDYYSSYEQYF
>TRBJ2-5|TRBD1|-|TRBV9
TGTGCCAGCAGCCCAGGGACAGGGATCTCCCAAGAGACCCAGTACTTC
CASSPGTGISQETQYF
>TRBJ2-5|TRBD2|-|TRBV3-1
TGTGCCAGCAGCTCGACTAGCGGGGGATCCCAAGAGACCCAGTACTTC
CASSSTSGGSQETQYF
>TRBJ2-7|-|-|TRBV7-2
TGTGCCAGCAGCTCCTCACCTCTATACGAGCAGTACTTC
CASSSSPLYEQYF
>TRBJ2-1|-|-|TRBV18
TGTGCCAGCTCCCGAAATAACAATGAGCAGTTCTTC
CASSRNNNEQFF
>TRBJ2-1|-|-|TRBV5-6
TGTGCCAGCACCGGACAGTTTGGAAACAATGAGCAGTTCTTC
CASTGQFGNNEQFF
>TRBJ2-5|TRBD2|-|TRBV29-1
TGCAGCGTGGATCAGAGCGGGGGAATCCAAGAGACCCAGTACTTC
CSVDQSGGIQETQYF
>TRBJ1-5|-|-|TRBV20-1
TGCAGTGCCCCCCCTTGGCCTAGCAATCAGCCCCAGCATTTT
CSAPPWPSNQPQHF
>TRBJ2-1|TRBD2|-|TRBV12-3/TRBV12-4
TGTGCCAGCAGTTTACCAGCGGGGGGGCCGAGTGAGCAGTTCTTC
CASSLPAGGPSEQFF
>TRBJ2-3|TRBD2|-|TRBV30
TGTGCCTGGAGTGTGGACGGGGGGGGAACAGATACGCAGTATTTT
CAWSVDGGGTDTQYF
>TRBJ2-3|-|-|TRBV6-2/TRBV6-3
TGTGCCAGCAGTTACCAGGGAACTAGCACAGATACGCAGTATTTT
CASSYQGTSTDTQYF
>TRBJ1-2|-|-|TRBV12-3/TRBV12-4
TGTGCCAGCAGCCCGACGGAGGGCTACACCTTC
CASSPTEGYTF
>TRBJ2-1|-|-|TRBV20-1
TGCAGTGCTATCCAAAGTCCTCCTCCCTACAATGAGCAGTTCTTC
CSAIQSPPPYNEQFF
>TRBJ2-4|-|-|TRBV19
TGTGCCAGTAGTATCGCCAGGGTTTCGGGCAAAAACATTCAGTACTTC
CASSIARVSGKNIQYF
>TRBJ2-5|-|-|TRBV5-4
TGTGCCAGCAGCTTGGTGGCAGCTCAAGAGACCCAGTACTTC
CASSLVAAQETQYF
>TRBJ1-5|-|-|TRBV2
TGTGCCAGCAGGGTGCCCGATCAGCCCCAGCATTTT
CASRVPDQPQHF
>TRBJ2-3|-|-|TRBV20-1
TGCAGTGCTAGAGATTATACTGGGACCGCAGATACGCAGTATTTT
CSARDYTGTADTQYF
>TRBJ2-7|-|-|TRBV7-2
TGTGCCAGCAGCTTAAAGGGAACCTACGAGCAGTACTTC
CASSLKGTYEQYF